A single T cell receptor beta chain is shown here with its context. Sequencing used immunoSEQ multiplex PCR; TCRdb keeps in-frame clones, though not all of them. Altogether around 160,000 clones are present, approximately 83% being singletons, with the ten largest covering approximately 8%. This specimen comes from a study of blood T cell repertoires in COVID-19. CDR1 and CDR2 (germline): LGHNA, YSLEER. There are 16 residues in the CDR3. J was trimmed by 8 bases and V by 4 bases; bases with no gene match: 8. Sample: peripheral blood. The chain is built from TRBV4-3 and TRBJ2-2; 12 bases are shared with TRBD2. This TCR was recovered from a woman in her sixties or seventies with COVID-19, enrolled during active disease. In DNA form, the CDR3 reads TGCGCCAGCAGCCGGGAGACTAGCGGGGGAAATGGGGAGCTGTTTTTT. Encoded protein: CASSRETSGGNGELFF.